This T cell receptor (beta chain) derives from a study of T cells in Graves' hyperthyroidism and ophthalmopathy. Broader study findings: Appearing also in blood were most of the thyroid clonotypes expanded above 0.001. Separating ophthalmopathy from stable hyperthyroidism was achieved by a 13 V-J model.

There were TCR beta CDR3 regions amplified from RNA transcripts. During a first-round RT-PCR of the TCR CDR3, the HTBI primer set was used. Using its own MiXCR run on the multiplex PCR reads, TCRdb lists one record per CDR3 protein. The repertoire includes roughly 650,000 distinct CDR3 sequences, about a sixth of them detected once, and roughly 3.5% sits in the top ten. This CDR3 contains 18 residues. The J segment lost 0 bases and the V segment lost 8 bases, leaving 12 bases of the junction unmatched. Germline V lookup: CDR1 LGHDT, CDR2 YNNKEL (reference sequence). This clonotype was detected ten times or more. What it recognizes is unknown.

This clonotype was sampled from a woman in her forties with Graves' ophthalmopathy. The genes are TRBV3-1 and TRBJ2-3; 12 bases are shared with TRBD2. Sequencing was carried out using blood. The CDR3: CASGTARTSGTSTDTQYF. CDR3 bases: TGTGCCAGCGGAACCGCGAGGACTAGCGGGACTAGCACAGATACGCAGTATTTT.